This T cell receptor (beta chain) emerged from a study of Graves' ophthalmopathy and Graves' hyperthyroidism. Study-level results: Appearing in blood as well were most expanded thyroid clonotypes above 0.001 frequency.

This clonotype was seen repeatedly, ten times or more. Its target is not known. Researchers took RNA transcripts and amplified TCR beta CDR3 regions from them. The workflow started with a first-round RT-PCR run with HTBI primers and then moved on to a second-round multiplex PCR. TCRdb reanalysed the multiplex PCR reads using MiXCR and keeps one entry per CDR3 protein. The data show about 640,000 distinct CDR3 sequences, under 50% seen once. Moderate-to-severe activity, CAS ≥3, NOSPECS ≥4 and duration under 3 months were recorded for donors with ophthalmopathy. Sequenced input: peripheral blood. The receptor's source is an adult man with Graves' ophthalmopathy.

For the CDR3, the DNA is TGTGCCAGCAGCGTTACCCTGAACCAAGAGACCCAGTACTTC. Its protein is CASSVTLNQETQYF. This chain links TRBV7-8 with TRBJ2-5, with D unresolved. Looked up from germline, CDR1 is SGHVS and CDR2 is FQNEAQ. The CDR3 length is 14 residues. With 5 bases removed from V and 0 bases from J, the gap between germline ends came to 10 bases.